Reported below is one T cell receptor beta chain. TCRdb's table, derived via immunoSEQ multiplex PCR, lists solely in-frame clones and lacks some. The sample shows tens of thousands of clones, around 83% of them seen only once. The data were taken from a study of Tregs in tolerant kidney transplant recipients. The receptor was isolated from a human donor in good health. The material sequenced was CD4+ T cells from blood.

Written as DNA, the CDR3 is TGTGCCTGTACGACTAGCGCGAACACCGGGGAGCTGTTTTTT. Protein: CACTTSANTGELFF. The chain links TRBV7-2 to TRBJ2-2; TRBD2 agrees at 8 bases. CDR3 size: 14 residues. V was pared by 11 bases and J by 0 bases, with 5 bases of the junction left unmatched. CDR1 SGHTA and CDR2 FQGNSA come from the germline V gene.